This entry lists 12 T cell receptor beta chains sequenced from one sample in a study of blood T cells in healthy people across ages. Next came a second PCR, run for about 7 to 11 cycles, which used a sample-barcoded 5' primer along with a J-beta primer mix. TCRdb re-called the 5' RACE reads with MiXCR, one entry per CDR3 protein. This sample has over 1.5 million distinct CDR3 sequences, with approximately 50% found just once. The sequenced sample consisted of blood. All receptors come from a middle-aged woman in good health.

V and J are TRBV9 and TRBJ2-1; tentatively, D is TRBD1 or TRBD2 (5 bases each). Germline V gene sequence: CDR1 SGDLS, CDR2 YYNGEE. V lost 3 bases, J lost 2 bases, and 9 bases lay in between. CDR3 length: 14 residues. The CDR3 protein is CASSEVGAYNEQFF. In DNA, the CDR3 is TGTGCCAGCAGCGAGGTGGGGGCCTACAATGAGCAGTTCTTC. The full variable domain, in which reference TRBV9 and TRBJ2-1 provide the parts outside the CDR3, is DSGVTQTPKHLITATGQRVTLRCSPRSGDLSVYWYQQSLDQGLQFLIQYYNGEERAKGNILERFSAQQFPDLHSELNLSSLELGDSALYFCASSEVGAYNEQFFGPGTRLTVL.

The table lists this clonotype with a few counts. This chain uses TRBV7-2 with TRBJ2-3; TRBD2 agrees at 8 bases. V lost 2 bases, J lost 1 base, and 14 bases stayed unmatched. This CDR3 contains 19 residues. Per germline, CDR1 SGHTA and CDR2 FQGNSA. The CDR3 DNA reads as TGTGCCAGCAGCTTAATGGCCCAGCGGGGGTTGTCGGGCACAGATACGCAGTATTTT. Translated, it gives CASSLMAQRGLSGTDTQYF.

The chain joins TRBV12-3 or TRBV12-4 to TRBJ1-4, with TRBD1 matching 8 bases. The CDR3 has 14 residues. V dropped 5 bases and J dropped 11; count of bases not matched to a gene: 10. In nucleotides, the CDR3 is TGTGCCAGCAGTCCTCGACAGGGGAACCGGAAACTGTTTTTT. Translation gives CASSPRQGNRKLFF.

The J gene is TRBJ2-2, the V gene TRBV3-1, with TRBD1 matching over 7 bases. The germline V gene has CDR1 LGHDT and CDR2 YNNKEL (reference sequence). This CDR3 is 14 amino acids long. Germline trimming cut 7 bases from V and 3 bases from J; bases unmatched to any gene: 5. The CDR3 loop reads CASKKGADTGELFF. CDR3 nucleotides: TGTGCCAGCAAAAAGGGGGCGGACACCGGGGAGCTGTTTTTT.

The CDR3 reads CASNSPGLSTDTQYF. In DNA, the CDR3 is TGTGCCAGCAACTCCCCGGGACTTAGCACAGATACGCAGTATTTT. This chain joins TRBV6-2 or TRBV6-3 and TRBJ2-3; a weak D match, TRBD2 (6 bases). V lost 7 bases and J lost 0, with 14 bases in between. The length of the CDR3 is 15 residues. Germline CDR1 is MNHEY and CDR2 is SVGEGT.

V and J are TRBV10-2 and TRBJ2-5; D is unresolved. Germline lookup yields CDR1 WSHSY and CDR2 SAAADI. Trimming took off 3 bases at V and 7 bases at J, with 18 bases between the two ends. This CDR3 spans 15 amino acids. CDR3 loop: CASSEVPDGEGTQYF. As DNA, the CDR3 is TGCGCCAGCAGTGAAGTCCCGGACGGCGAAGGGACCCAGTACTTC.

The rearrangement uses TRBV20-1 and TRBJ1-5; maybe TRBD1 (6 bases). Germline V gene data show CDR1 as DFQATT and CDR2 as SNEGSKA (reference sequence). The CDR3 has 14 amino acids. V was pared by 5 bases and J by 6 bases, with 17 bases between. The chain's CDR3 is CSAGGQGTAQPQHF. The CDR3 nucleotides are TGCAGTGCTGGGGGGCAGGGAACGGCTCAGCCCCAGCATTTT.

The CDR3 DNA reads as TGCGCCAGCAGCAGGGGGACGTCCAATGAGCAGTACTTC. This encodes CASSRGTSNEQYF. The rearrangement links TRBV4-3 to TRBJ2-5; D might be TRBD1 (6 bases). The V end lost 5 bases, the J end lost 11 bases, and 18 bases lay between the germline ends. Germline V gene lookup returns CDR1 LGHNA and CDR2 YSLEER. This CDR3 comprises 13 residues.

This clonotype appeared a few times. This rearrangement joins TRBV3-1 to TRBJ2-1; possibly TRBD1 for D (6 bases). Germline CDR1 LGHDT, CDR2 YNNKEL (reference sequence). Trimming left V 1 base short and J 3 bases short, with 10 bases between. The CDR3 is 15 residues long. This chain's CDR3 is CASSQVGGLYNEQFF. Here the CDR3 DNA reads TGTGCCAGCAGCCAAGTTGGGGGCCTCTACAATGAGCAGTTCTTC.

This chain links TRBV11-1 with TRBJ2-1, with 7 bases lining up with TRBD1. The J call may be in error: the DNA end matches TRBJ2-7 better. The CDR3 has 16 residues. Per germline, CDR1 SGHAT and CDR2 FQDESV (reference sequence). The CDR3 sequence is CASSLVTGSSYNEQYF. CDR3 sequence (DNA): TGTGCCAGCAGCTTAGTGACAGGGAGCTCCTACAATGAGCAGTACTTC.

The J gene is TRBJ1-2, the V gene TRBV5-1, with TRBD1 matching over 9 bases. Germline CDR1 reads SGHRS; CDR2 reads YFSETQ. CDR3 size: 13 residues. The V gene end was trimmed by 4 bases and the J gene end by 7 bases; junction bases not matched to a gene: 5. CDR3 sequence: CASSVDRGSGYTF. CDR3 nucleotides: TGCGCCAGCAGCGTGGACAGGGGCTCTGGCTACACCTTC.

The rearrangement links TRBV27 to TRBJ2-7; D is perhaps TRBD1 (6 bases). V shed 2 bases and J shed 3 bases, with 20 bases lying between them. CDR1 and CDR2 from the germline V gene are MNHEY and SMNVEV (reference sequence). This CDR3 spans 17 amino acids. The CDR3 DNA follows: TGTGCCAGCAGTTTAAGGCTTAGGGGGTCCTCCTACTACGAGCAGTACTTC. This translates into CASSLRLRGSSYYEQYF.